Reported below is one T cell receptor beta chain. Going by frequency alone, this clonotype is medium-sized (0.01 to 0.1%); a count is unavailable. Its antigen is currently not known. The sample originates from a study of T cells in severe cutaneous drug reactions (dated by TCRdb to the late 2010s). Background for the entire study: Between about 2010 and 2018, patients were recruited from Taiwan, Thailand and a European registry network. Patients in either the acute or the recovery stage provided biological samples, such as blister fluids/cells and PBMC. Enrollment was limited to patients whose SJS/TEN or DRESS diagnosis was probable or definite according to RegiSCAR criteria. Libraries used iRepertoire multiplex PCR; authors cited a comparison showing similar capture of abundant clonotypes across iRepertoire and 5' RACE methods with or without UMI. Bulk TCR sequencing was combined with single-cell sequencing, quantitative PCR validation, functional assays and transgenic mouse experiments. Assignment of the culprit drug relied on both the Naranjo algorithm and the ALDEN drug causality algorithm.

Reading from cysteine to phenylalanine, the CDR3 counts 12 amino acids. No DNA sequence was recorded. From a lookup of the germline V gene (reference sequence), CDR1 and CDR2 are MNHEY and SMNVEV. Library preparation used the iRepertoire multiplex PCR system with TCR subtype-specific primers for both bulk and single-cell sequencing. Bulk TCR beta libraries were generated by multiplex PCR with primers targeting V, D and J gene regions. Approximately 95-500 ng of RNA per sample was used as input for bulk TCR library preparation. An Illumina MiSeq was used to sequence bulk TCR beta amplicons. As for the authors' bioinformatics: Sample misassignments and low-quality sequencing reads were filtered out during quality control steps. The amino acids lying between the V-gene Y[YFLI]C motif and the J-segment [FW]GXGT motif were defined as CDR3. CDR3 clonotypes and TRBV and TRBJ gene assignments were based on the IMGT database. TRBV expression in each sample was normalized to the mean expression of the same gene in PBMC from around 40 healthy donors. Each CDR3 protein sequence appears as one entry after TCRdb reprocessed the reads, and no DNA is included. Clone size and V and J calls follow TCRdb, not the original study. The data table for this sample lists about 5,500 distinct CDR3 sequences. The ten biggest clones cover roughly 14% of the sample.

Sequencing was performed on donors who were patients with carbamazepine-induced Stevens-Johnson syndrome or toxic epidermal necrolysis (CBZ-SJS/TEN). The peripheral blood repertoires were taken from CBZ-SJS/TEN patients of two origins, roughly five Han Chinese and roughly 6 European. To search for drug-specific clonotypes, the T cell receptor repertoires of patients with drug-induced severe cutaneous adverse reactions were profiled by next-generation sequencing. The RNA source was either peripheral blood mononuclear cells or blister cells from skin lesions. The paper as a whole reports these results and caveats: Whether the public TCR generalizes to SJS/TEN caused by other drugs was noted by the authors as still needing further study. All seven CBZ-SJS/TEN blister samples contained a public TCRbeta CDR3 (mean roughly 15%), which was undetectable or scarce in tolerant-control and healthy-donor PBMC. CBZ-SJS/TEN patients showed strongly increased TRBV12-4 usage, with an average of about 35% in blister cells and around 4.6% in PBMC.

The clonotype was recovered from a human donor with a severe cutaneous adverse drug reaction. The sample taken for sequencing was PBMCs. Recombination connected TRBV27 to TRBJ1-6. The CDR3 region reads CASSFPNSPLHF.